This is a list of T cell receptor beta chains from one sample in a study of blood T cell repertoires in COVID-19. Repertoires were generated with immunoSEQ multiplex PCR, while TCRdb's copy carries only in-frame clones and drops some. The sample holds approximately 130,000 clones, around 76% seen once. Sequencing was performed on peripheral blood. These receptors all stem from a human donor in a cohort sampled during active COVID-19. Each CDR3 is given with its conserved first and last residue. Fields, in order: J gene, V gene, clone size, D gene, CDR3 protein, CDR3 DNA. D genes are given only for firm matches. Clone size, where shown, is once, few, many, or a class for clones that have expanded.

j_gene: TRBJ2-5; v_gene: TRBV5-6; abundance: -; d_gene: -; CDR3aa: CASSWNSGPETQYF; CDR3nt: TGTGCCAGCAGCTGGAACAGCGGTCCGGAGACCCAGTACTTC
j_gene: TRBJ2-7; v_gene: TRBV9; abundance: -; d_gene: TRBD2; CDR3aa: CASSQGLAVTYEQYF; CDR3nt: TGTGCCAGCAGCCAGGGACTAGCGGTAACCTACGAGCAGTACTTC
j_gene: TRBJ2-7; v_gene: TRBV5-1; abundance: -; d_gene: -; CDR3aa: CASSRRLGVPVDAREQYF; CDR3nt: TGCGCCAGCAGCCGGAGACTAGGCGTGCCGGTAGACGCGCGCGAGCAGTACTTC
j_gene: TRBJ2-7; v_gene: TRBV9; abundance: -; d_gene: -; CDR3aa: CASSVGGPYYEQYF; CDR3nt: TGTGCCAGCAGCGTAGGTGGCCCTTACTACGAGCAGTACTTC
j_gene: TRBJ1-3; v_gene: TRBV6-5; abundance: -; d_gene: -; CDR3aa: CASTAERNSGNTIYF; CDR3nt: TGTGCCAGCACCGCGGAGAGGAACTCTGGAAACACCATATATTTT
j_gene: TRBJ2-5; v_gene: TRBV30; abundance: -; d_gene: -; CDR3aa: CAWSVQGGETQYF; CDR3nt: TGTGCCTGGAGTGTACAAGGGGGAGAGACCCAGTACTTC
j_gene: TRBJ2-7; v_gene: TRBV7-6; abundance: few; d_gene: -; CDR3aa: CASSPRYEQYF; CDR3nt: TGTGCCAGCAGCCCCAGATACGAGCAGTACTTC
j_gene: TRBJ2-3; v_gene: TRBV12-3/TRBV12-4; abundance: -; d_gene: -; CDR3aa: CASSTNGDTQYF; CDR3nt: TGTGCCAGCAGTACCAACGGAGATACGCAGTATTTT
j_gene: TRBJ1-2; v_gene: TRBV21-1; abundance: -; d_gene: -; CDR3aa: CASNPGTGLNGYTF; CDR3nt: TGTGCCAGCAACCCAGGGACAGGGCTCAATGGCTACACCTTC
j_gene: TRBJ1-2; v_gene: TRBV4-1; abundance: -; d_gene: -; CDR3aa: CASSQDRDYGYTF; CDR3nt: TGCGCCAGCAGCCAGGACAGAGACTATGGCTACACCTTC
j_gene: TRBJ1-4; v_gene: TRBV28; abundance: -; d_gene: -; CDR3aa: CASSPFRRRVVKLFF; CDR3nt: TGTGCCAGCAGTCCTTTTAGGAGGAGGGTTGTAAAACTGTTTTTT
j_gene: TRBJ2-1; v_gene: TRBV29-1; abundance: -; d_gene: -; CDR3aa: CSVEGAGEYNEQFF; CDR3nt: TGCAGCGTTGAGGGGGCAGGGGAGTACAATGAGCAGTTCTTC
j_gene: TRBJ2-7; v_gene: TRBV15; abundance: -; d_gene: -; CDR3aa: CATSRDLDRNYEQYF; CDR3nt: TGTGCCACCAGCAGAGATCTGGACAGAAATTACGAGCAGTACTTC
j_gene: TRBJ1-2; v_gene: TRBV5-4; abundance: -; d_gene: -; CDR3aa: CATQEGGMGYGYTF; CDR3nt: TGTGCCACCCAAGAGGGGGGGATGGGCTATGGCTACACCTTC
j_gene: TRBJ2-7; v_gene: TRBV28; abundance: once; d_gene: -; CDR3aa: CASRGGYGSYEQYF; CDR3nt: TGTGCCAGCAGGGGGGGATACGGGTCCTACGAGCAGTACTTC
j_gene: TRBJ1-4; v_gene: TRBV2; abundance: -; d_gene: -; CDR3aa: CASEGDGAEKLFF; CDR3nt: TGTGCCAGCGAGGGGGACGGCGCAGAAAAACTGTTTTTT
j_gene: TRBJ2-1; v_gene: TRBV7-9; abundance: -; d_gene: TRBD2; CDR3aa: CASSRTSGGLEQFF; CDR3nt: TGTGCCAGCAGCCGTACAAGCGGGGGCCTCGAGCAGTTCTTC
j_gene: TRBJ2-5; v_gene: TRBV6-5; abundance: -; d_gene: -; CDR3aa: CASRASGYQETQYF; CDR3nt: TGTGCCAGCAGAGCCAGCGGGTACCAAGAGACCCAGTACTTC
j_gene: TRBJ2-7; v_gene: TRBV30; abundance: -; d_gene: TRBD2; CDR3aa: CACLGLAGDEQYF; CDR3nt: TGTGCCTGTCTTGGACTAGCGGGGGACGAGCAGTACTTC
j_gene: TRBJ2-2; v_gene: TRBV3-1/TRBV3-2; abundance: -; d_gene: -; CDR3aa: CASSLLGRGGELFF; CDR3nt: TGTGCCAGCAGCCTTCTCGGACGGGGCGGGGAGCTGTTTTTT
j_gene: TRBJ1-6; v_gene: TRBV28; abundance: -; d_gene: TRBD1; CDR3aa: CASTETGGHSPLHF; CDR3nt: TGTGCCAGCACCGAAACAGGGGGACATTCACCCCTCCACTTT
j_gene: TRBJ1-2; v_gene: TRBV6-9; abundance: -; d_gene: -; CDR3aa: CASRYRGGFYGYTF; CDR3nt: TGTGCCAGCCGATACCGGGGAGGGTTCTATGGCTACACCTTC
j_gene: TRBJ2-5; v_gene: TRBV10-3; abundance: -; d_gene: -; CDR3aa: CAAKGGNQETQYF; CDR3nt: TGTGCCGCTAAGGGGGGGAACCAAGAGACCCAGTACTTC
j_gene: TRBJ1-1; v_gene: TRBV19; abundance: -; d_gene: -; CDR3aa: CASSMTINTEAFF; CDR3nt: TGTGCCAGTAGTATGACAATCAACACTGAAGCTTTCTTT
j_gene: TRBJ2-7; v_gene: TRBV28; abundance: -; d_gene: -; CDR3aa: CASRRGQPYEQYF; CDR3nt: TGTGCCAGCAGACGGGGACAACCCTACGAGCAGTACTTC
j_gene: TRBJ1-2; v_gene: TRBV5-4; abundance: -; d_gene: -; CDR3aa: CASSPSYGYGYTF; CDR3nt: TGTGCCAGCAGCCCCAGTTACGGGTATGGCTACACCTTC
j_gene: TRBJ2-1; v_gene: TRBV9; abundance: once; d_gene: TRBD1; CDR3aa: CASSVGIGTGGGFEQFF; CDR3nt: TGTGCCAGCAGCGTAGGAATAGGGACAGGGGGCGGGTTTGAGCAGTTCTTC
j_gene: TRBJ1-1; v_gene: TRBV11-3; abundance: once; d_gene: -; CDR3aa: CASSLRGGNTEAFF; CDR3nt: TGTGCCAGCAGCTTAAGAGGAGGGAACACTGAAGCTTTCTTT
j_gene: TRBJ1-5; v_gene: TRBV7-9; abundance: -; d_gene: TRBD1; CDR3aa: CASSLGTGTVNQPQHF; CDR3nt: TGTGCCAGCAGCTTAGGAACCGGGACAGTGAATCAGCCCCAGCATTTT
j_gene: TRBJ2-5; v_gene: TRBV11-2; abundance: -; d_gene: -; CDR3aa: CASSLASTGYGETQYF; CDR3nt: TGTGCCAGCAGCTTAGCCTCAACAGGGTATGGAGAGACCCAGTACTTC
j_gene: TRBJ2-1; v_gene: TRBV25-1; abundance: -; d_gene: -; CDR3aa: CASSREAGASYNEQFF; CDR3nt: TGTGCCAGCAGCCGCGAGGCGGGGGCCTCCTACAATGAGCAGTTCTTC
j_gene: TRBJ1-2; v_gene: TRBV19; abundance: -; d_gene: -; CDR3aa: CASSISNLRYGYTF; CDR3nt: TGTGCCAGTAGTATTTCTAACCTCCGCTATGGCTACACCTTC
j_gene: TRBJ2-6; v_gene: TRBV2; abundance: -; d_gene: -; CDR3aa: CASSEEAVTSGANVLTF; CDR3nt: TGTGCCAGCAGTGAGGAGGCCGTCACCTCTGGGGCCAACGTCCTGACTTTC
j_gene: TRBJ1-1; v_gene: TRBV20-1; abundance: -; d_gene: -; CDR3aa: CSARGGAGAFF; CDR3nt: TGCAGTGCTAGGGGAGGGGCGGGAGCTTTCTTT
j_gene: TRBJ2-5; v_gene: TRBV10-3; abundance: -; d_gene: -; CDR3aa: CAISGKQGARETQYF; CDR3nt: TGTGCCATCAGTGGCAAACAGGGCGCGAGGGAGACCCAGTACTTC
j_gene: TRBJ2-5; v_gene: TRBV18; abundance: -; d_gene: -; CDR3aa: CASSPPGSEETQYF; CDR3nt: TGTGCCAGCTCACCACCCGGGTCGGAGGAGACCCAGTACTTC
j_gene: TRBJ2-1; v_gene: TRBV28; abundance: -; d_gene: TRBD1; CDR3aa: CASSLGQGANNEQFF; CDR3nt: TGTGCCAGCAGTTTGGGACAGGGGGCTAACAATGAGCAGTTCTTC
j_gene: TRBJ2-6; v_gene: TRBV28; abundance: -; d_gene: -; CDR3aa: CASSPKDIGSGANVLTF; CDR3nt: TGTGCCAGCAGTCCGAAGGACATAGGCTCTGGGGCCAACGTCCTGACTTTC
j_gene: TRBJ1-6; v_gene: TRBV3-1/TRBV3-2; abundance: -; d_gene: -; CDR3aa: CASRQAPSAPLHF; CDR3nt: TGTGCCAGCAGACAAGCCCCCTCGGCACCCCTCCACTTT
j_gene: TRBJ1-5; v_gene: TRBV19; abundance: -; d_gene: -; CDR3aa: CASSIVGKLSNQPQHF; CDR3nt: TGTGCCAGTAGTATAGTGGGCAAGCTTAGCAATCAGCCCCAGCATTTT
j_gene: TRBJ2-7; v_gene: TRBV19; abundance: few; d_gene: -; CDR3aa: CASSIGGTRIGEQYF; CDR3nt: TGTGCCAGTAGTATTGGGGGCACCCGAATTGGGGAGCAGTACTTC
j_gene: TRBJ2-3; v_gene: TRBV7-9; abundance: -; d_gene: TRBD2; CDR3aa: CASSPTSGGRGTQYF; CDR3nt: TGTGCCAGCAGCCCGACTAGCGGGGGGCGGGGTACGCAGTATTTT
j_gene: TRBJ1-2; v_gene: TRBV2; abundance: -; d_gene: TRBD1; CDR3aa: CASSEYSDRAYGYTF; CDR3nt: TGTGCCAGCAGTGAATATTCGGACAGGGCCTATGGCTACACCTTC
j_gene: TRBJ2-3; v_gene: TRBV4-1; abundance: -; d_gene: -; CDR3aa: CASSQSSGVSNTDTQYF; CDR3nt: TGCGCCAGCAGCCAATCATCCGGAGTTTCGAACACAGATACGCAGTATTTT
j_gene: TRBJ2-5; v_gene: TRBV7-9; abundance: -; d_gene: -; CDR3aa: CASSPDSSRPQYF; CDR3nt: TGTGCCAGCAGCCCGGACAGCTCGAGGCCCCAGTACTTC
j_gene: TRBJ2-5; v_gene: TRBV9; abundance: -; d_gene: TRBD2; CDR3aa: CASSVDLSAGKETQYF; CDR3nt: TGTGCCAGCAGCGTAGACCTATCAGCGGGGAAAGAGACCCAGTACTTC
j_gene: TRBJ1-4; v_gene: TRBV15; abundance: -; d_gene: -; CDR3aa: CATSRDRGEKLFF; CDR3nt: TGTGCCACCAGCAGAGATCGGGGTGAAAAACTGTTTTTT
j_gene: TRBJ2-5; v_gene: TRBV7-3; abundance: -; d_gene: -; CDR3aa: CASSLDSEETQYF; CDR3nt: TGTGCCAGCAGCCTGGACTCGGAAGAGACCCAGTACTTC
j_gene: TRBJ2-7; v_gene: TRBV6-1; abundance: -; d_gene: -; CDR3aa: CASSDDSQSSYEQYF; CDR3nt: TGTGCCAGCAGTGATGACAGCCAAAGCTCCTACGAGCAGTACTTC